This T cell receptor beta chain was identified during a study of patients and donors after allogeneic stem cell transplantation. CDR1 LGHNA and CDR2 YSLEER come from the germline V gene. The CDR3 is 14 residues long. V was clipped by 0 bases and J by 6 bases, with 11 bases between them. MiXCR, applied by TCRdb to the RT-PCR reads, yields one record per CDR3 protein. Of 100,000 to 130,000 distinct CDR3 sequences listed, over 30% are singletons. The source of this sequence is a human donor who was either an allogeneic HSCT recipient or a stem cell or donor lymphocyte infusion donor (not recorded which). It is not recorded whose cells these are; they may come from a transplant donor. The V and J genes are TRBV4-3 and TRBJ2-5; tentatively, D is TRBD1 or TRBD2 (5 bases each). The sequencing input was blood, either unsorted or a sorted T cell fraction (not recorded which). CDR3 loop: CASSQDWGIKTQYF. Here the CDR3 DNA reads TGCGCCAGCAGCCAAGACTGGGGGATCAAGACCCAGTACTTC.